This T cell receptor beta chain was observed in a study of T cell responses to AZD1222 COVID-19 vaccine (dated by TCRdb to the early 2020s). Background on the whole study: A total of under 250 trial participants underwent TCR sequencing, of whom 200 to 220 had received two doses of AZD1222 and 26 had received two doses of the MenACWY control vaccine. Trial participants were enrolled by age into subgroups of 18-55, 56-69 and 70-plus years, and roughly 150, 30 and 60 TCR-sequenced participants, respectively, were included in these subgroups. Results and caveats for the whole study, not just this receptor: The vaccine-associated CD4 TCRs covered the entire spike protein, and the dominant responses fell in regions 160-218 and 743-854. Reportedly, almost half of the unique spike-specific TCRs recognized epitopes lying outside the regions that are mutated in the B.1.351 and B.1.1.7 variants. Because no day 14 peak-response samples were available, repertoires were characterized only after the peak T cell response. Conclusions about previously exposed vaccinees were limited because only six AZD1222 recipients were SARS-CoV-2 seropositive at baseline. Spike-specific TCR breadth and depth rose significantly after two AZD1222 doses compared with day 0 and with MenACWY recipients. In the small 56-69-year group, the increase in depth fell short of significance, most likely because of low power. Participants were mostly white British, with more females than males. The authors suggested clonal diversity may have been underestimated.

The CDR3 regions of human TCRbeta chains were subjected to immunosequencing. The paper's data handling went like this. Repertoire TCRs were matched against a reference library of SARS-CoV-2-specific TCRs generated with the MIRA antigen-specificity platform. Breadth was defined as the fraction of unique TCRs that were SARS-CoV-2-associated, and depth was defined as the fraction of total T cells that were SARS-CoV-2-associated. Using the MIRA data, every spike-specific TCR was mapped to the spike region that the TCR reacted to and assigned to either a CD4 or a CD8 class. Log10-transformed breadth and depth values were compared by one-way ANOVA with Sidak's multiple comparisons tests. The clones in this table, taken by TCRdb from immuneACCESS, are in-frame only. Not every clone is retained; where verified, under half of the shortfall comes from an unresolved V gene, and the cause of the rest is unknown. V and J calls and clone size come straight from that table; D and trimming were deduced from the DNA. Counted in this sample were about 150,000 clones; approximately 91% of them appeared once. Together, the top ten hold 1.5% to 2.5% of the sample.

The sample's time point label is to be understood as: about 28 days (+/-7) after the second vaccine dose. AZD1222 recipients given second doses at about 4 weeks or at about 12 weeks were pooled, since spike-specific TCR depth and breadth were not found to differ between the two schedules. Samples from vaccinated people were obtained from the UK trials COV001 and COV002, which included a single-blind randomized controlled phase 2/3 trial of AZD1222 (ChAdOx1 nCoV-19) in healthy adults. For TCRbeta chain sequencing, PBMC samples from trial participants were taken at day 0 and at day 28 after the second dose. With respect to this clone: This receptor's antigen is unknown. Per-nucleotide qualities are absent, and no much larger clonotype sits a single base away.

Sequencing was performed on peripheral blood, taken 28 days after the second AZD1222 dose. This TCR was recovered from an adult who received the AZD1222 COVID-19 vaccine.

The encoded CDR3 is CASSPSRANEKLFF. The DNA reads as follows: TGTGCCAGCAGTCCGAGCAGGGCTAATGAAAAACTGTTTTTT. The chain is encoded by TRBV27 joined to TRBJ1-4; the D region possibly corresponds to TRBD1 (5 bases align). The CDR3 numbers 14 residues from cysteine through phenylalanine. The sequence is cut down to CDR3 DNA, 42 bases in frame from base 1. The germline V gene (reference sequence) gives CDR1 as MNHEY and CDR2 as SMNVEV. A distance of 10 bases separates the germline ends of V and J, which lose 5 bases and 3 bases respectively.